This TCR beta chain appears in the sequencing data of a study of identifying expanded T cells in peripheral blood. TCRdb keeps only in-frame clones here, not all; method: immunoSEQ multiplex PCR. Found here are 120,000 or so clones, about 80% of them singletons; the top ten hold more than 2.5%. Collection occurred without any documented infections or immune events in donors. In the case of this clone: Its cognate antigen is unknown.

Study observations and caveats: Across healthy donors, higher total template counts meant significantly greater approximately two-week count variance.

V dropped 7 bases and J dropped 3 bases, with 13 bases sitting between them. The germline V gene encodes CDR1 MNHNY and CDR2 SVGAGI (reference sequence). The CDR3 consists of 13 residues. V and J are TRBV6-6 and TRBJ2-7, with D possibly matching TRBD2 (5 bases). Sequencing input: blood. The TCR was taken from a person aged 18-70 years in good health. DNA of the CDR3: TGTGCCAGCACTCGGGGAGAGGGCTACGAGCAGTACTTC. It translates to CASTRGEGYEQYF.